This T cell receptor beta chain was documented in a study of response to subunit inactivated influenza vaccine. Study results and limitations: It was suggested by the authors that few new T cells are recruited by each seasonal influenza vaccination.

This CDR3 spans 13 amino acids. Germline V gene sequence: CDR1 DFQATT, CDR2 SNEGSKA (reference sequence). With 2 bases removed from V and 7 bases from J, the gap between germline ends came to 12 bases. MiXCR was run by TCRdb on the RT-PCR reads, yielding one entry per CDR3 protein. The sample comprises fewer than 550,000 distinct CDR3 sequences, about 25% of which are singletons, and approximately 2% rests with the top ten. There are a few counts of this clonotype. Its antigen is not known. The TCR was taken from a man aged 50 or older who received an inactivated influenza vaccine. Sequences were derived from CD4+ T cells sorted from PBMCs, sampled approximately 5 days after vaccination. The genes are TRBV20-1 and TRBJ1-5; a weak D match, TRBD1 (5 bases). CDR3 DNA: TGCAGTGCTAGATTCAGGGTCGGGCAGCCCCAGCATTTT. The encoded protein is CSARFRVGQPQHF.